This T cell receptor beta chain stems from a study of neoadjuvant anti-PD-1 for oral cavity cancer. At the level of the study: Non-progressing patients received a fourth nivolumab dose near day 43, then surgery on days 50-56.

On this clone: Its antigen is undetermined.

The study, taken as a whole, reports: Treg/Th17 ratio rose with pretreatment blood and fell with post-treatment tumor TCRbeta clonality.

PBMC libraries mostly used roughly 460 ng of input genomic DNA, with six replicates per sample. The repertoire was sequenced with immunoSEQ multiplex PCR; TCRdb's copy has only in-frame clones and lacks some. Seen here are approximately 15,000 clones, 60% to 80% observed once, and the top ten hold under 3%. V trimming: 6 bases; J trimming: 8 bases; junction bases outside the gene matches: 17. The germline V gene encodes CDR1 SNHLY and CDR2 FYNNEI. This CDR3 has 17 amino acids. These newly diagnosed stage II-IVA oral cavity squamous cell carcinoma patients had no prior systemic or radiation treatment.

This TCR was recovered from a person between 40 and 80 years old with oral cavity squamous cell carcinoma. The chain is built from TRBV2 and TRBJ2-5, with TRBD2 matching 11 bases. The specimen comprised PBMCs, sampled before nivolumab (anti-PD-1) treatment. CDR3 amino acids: CASSLGLAGLLKFTQYF. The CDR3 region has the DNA TGTGCCAGCAGCCTAGGACTAGCGGGCTTATTGAAGTTCACCCAGTACTTC.